This T cell receptor beta chain appears in the sequencing data of a study of T cells in Graves' hyperthyroidism and ophthalmopathy. The source material, RNA transcripts, was used to amplify TCR beta CDR3 regions. The HTBI primer set drove a first-round RT-PCR of the TCR CDR3. One entry per CDR3 protein, called by TCRdb with MiXCR from the multiplex PCR reads. The sample carries hundreds of thousands of distinct CDR3 sequences, just under 45% recorded once. This CDR3 has 14 amino acids. CDR1 and CDR2 from the germline V gene are SGHDN and FVKESK. For this clonotype: The junction departs from germline at one end; a sequencing error may be responsible.

The sample taken for sequencing was peripheral blood or thyroid tissue (not recorded which). The receptor's source is an adult man with Graves' disease, either hyperthyroidism or ophthalmopathy (not recorded which). The rearrangement joins TRBV14 to TRBJ1-1; weak D call: TRBD1 (6 bases). The CDR3 bases are TGTGCCAGCAGCCAGGGGAGGGGGTTAACTGAAGCTTCCTTT. Protein product: CASSQGRGLTEASF.